One and the same sample provided the 18 T cell receptor beta chains below, sequenced in a study of blood T cell repertoires in COVID-19. The table came from immunoSEQ multiplex PCR; TCRdb's copy has only in-frame clones and leaves some out. The table records around 100,000 clones, less than 95% of them present only once. The sequenced sample consisted of peripheral blood. The source of these receptors is a man aged 18-30 years with COVID-19, enrolled during active disease.

This chain uses TRBV7-3 with TRBJ2-1, with 12 bases aligning to TRBD2. This CDR3 comprises 16 residues. Per germline, CDR1 SGHTA and CDR2 FQGTGA. The junction had 1 base not matched to a gene; V was cut back by 3 bases and J by 1 base. In DNA, the CDR3 is TGTGCCAGCAGCTTGACTAGCGGGAGATCCTACAATGAGCAGTTCTTC. It is translated as CASSLTSGRSYNEQFF.

The DNA for the CDR3 is TGTGCCAGCAGCTTAGCGTCGGGAGGCTACACCTTC. It encodes CASSLASGGYTF. The chain couples TRBV7-9 to TRBJ1-2; D not resolved. This CDR3 has 12 residues. Germline loops: CDR1 SEHNR, CDR2 FQNEAQ (reference sequence). V was trimmed by 0 bases and J by 8 bases, leaving 7 bases between them.

This chain links TRBV13 with TRBJ2-7; a weak D match, TRBD1 (5 bases). The V end was cut by 8 bases, the J end by 0 bases, with 14 bases between. CDR1 and CDR2 (germline): PRHDT, FYEKMQ (reference sequence). There are 14 residues in the CDR3. The CDR3 nucleotides read TGTGCCAGCCGAGACAGTTCTCTCTCCTACGAGCAGTACTTC. Translation: CASRDSSLSYEQYF.

The gene calls are TRBV2 and TRBJ2-1, with unresolved D. The CDR3 spans 12 residues. From germline, CDR1 is SNHLY and CDR2 FYNNEI. Trimming shortened V by 3 bases and J by 9 bases, and 9 bases separated the two germline ends. The CDR3 nucleotides read TGTGCCAGCAGTGATAGATATGCTGAGCAGTTCTTC. Translated, it gives CASSDRYAEQFF.

This clone was seen a few times. This rearrangement joins TRBV7-2 to TRBJ1-5; D is perhaps TRBD1 (5 bases). With 2 bases removed from V and 4 bases from J, the gap between germline ends came to 24 bases. The CDR3 sequence is 19 residues long. The germline gives CDR1 SGHTA, CDR2 FQGNSA. CDR3 nucleotide sequence: TGTGCCAGCAGCTTACGGACAACGGTGTCCGGGCGCTCAAATCAGCCCCAGCATTTT. This sequence encodes CASSLRTTVSGRSNQPQHF.

The rearrangement links TRBV5-6 to TRBJ2-7, with D maybe TRBD1 (5 bases). The CDR3 has 13 amino acids. V dropped 0 bases and J dropped 6 bases, with 10 bases sitting between them. In germline, CDR1 is SGHDT, CDR2 YYEEEE. CDR3 in DNA: TGTGCCAGCAGCTTGGGGAGCAGGGCCGAGCAGTACTTC. Translating gives CASSLGSRAEQYF. Full variable domain (remainder filled in from reference TRBV5-6 and TRBJ2-7): DAGVTQSPTHLIKTRGQQVTLRCSPKSGHDTVSWYQQALGQGPQFIFQYYEEEERQRGNFPDRFSGHQFPNYSSELNVNALLLGDSALYLCASSLGSRAEQYFGPGTRLTVT.

V and J are TRBV19 and TRBJ1-1; the D gene is possibly TRBD1 (5 bases). V shed 6 bases and J shed 0 bases, with 11 bases lying between them. CDR1 and CDR2 (germline): LNHDA, SQIVND (reference sequence). The CDR3 sequence is 14 residues long. The CDR3 loop reads CASRGGGLNTEAFF. The CDR3 DNA reads TGTGCCAGTAGGGGCGGGGGACTGAACACTGAAGCTTTCTTT.

The chain links TRBV11-2 to TRBJ2-7; TRBD1 might be the D (6 bases). The CDR3 has 14 amino acids. The germline gives CDR1 SGHAT, CDR2 FQNNGV. Trimming shortened V by 3 bases and J by 4 bases, and 13 bases separated the two germline ends. CDR3 nucleotide sequence: TGTGCCAGCAGCTTTAACAGGGTATCGTACGAGCAGTACTTC. This codes for CASSFNRVSYEQYF.

The chain couples TRBV6-5 to TRBJ1-2, with D possibly TRBD1 on 5 matching bases. This CDR3 has 11 residues. V lost 2 bases and J lost 12, with 10 bases in between. Germline values: CDR1 MNHEY, CDR2 SVGAGI. The CDR3 spells CASSYGGDHTF. The CDR3 bases are TGTGCCAGCAGTTACGGGGGGGACCACACCTTC.

The count of this clone is one. An end of the junction differs from the germline gene, which may be a read error. The chain recombines TRBV30 with TRBJ1-4; 9 nucleotides match TRBD1. CDR1 and CDR2 (germline): GTSNPN, SVGIG (reference sequence). There are 11 residues in the CDR3. The DNA for the CDR3 is TGTGCCTGGAAACAGGGGGCCGAACTGCTTTTT. Its translation is CAWKQGAELLF. Full variable domain (missing parts from reference TRBV30 and TRBJ1-4): SQTIHQWPATLVQPVGSPLSLECTVEGTSNPNLYWYRQAAGRGLQLLFYSVGIGQISSEVPQNLSASRPQDRQFILSSKKLLLSDSGFYLCAWKQGAELLFGSGTQLSVL.

This chain joins TRBV7-3 and TRBJ1-1, with 11 bases matching TRBD1. The CDR3 runs 16 residues. Looked up from germline, CDR1 is SGHTA and CDR2 is FQGTGA. The V segment lost 4 bases and the J segment 4 bases; nucleotides outside the gene matches: 8. In nucleotides, the CDR3 is TGTGCCAGCAGCTCGGACAGGGGGCGGGTAATCACTGAAGCTTTCTTT. Translation: CASSSDRGRVITEAFF.

The chain joins TRBV4-3 to TRBJ2-2, with a tentative D call TRBD1 (6 bases). The V end lost 2 bases, the J end lost 7 bases, and 14 bases lay between the germline ends. The CDR3 runs to 15 residues. Germline V gene sequence: CDR1 LGHNA, CDR2 YSLEER. The CDR3 here is CASSQRPGAIGELFF. The CDR3 DNA sequence: TGCGCCAGCAGCCAAAGGCCAGGGGCGATCGGGGAGCTGTTTTTT.

The chain has TRBV6-2 or TRBV6-3 and TRBJ1-5, with D unresolved. The germline V gene encodes CDR1 MNHEY and CDR2 SVGEGT. This CDR3 spans 14 amino acids. Between the trimmed V and J ends, which lost 4 bases and 6 bases, there was a span of 13 bases. CDR3 loop: CASSWPGTPQPQHF. The CDR3 bases are TGTGCCAGCAGTTGGCCGGGAACCCCTCAGCCCCAGCATTTT.

V and J are TRBV30 and TRBJ2-5; weak D call: TRBD1 (7 bases). CDR3 size: 14 residues. Germline CDR1 reads GTSNPN; CDR2 reads SVGIG (reference sequence). Trimming removed 0 bases from V and 9 bases from J, with 17 bases in between. The CDR3 loop reads CAWSVDSSRGAQYF. The CDR3 region has the DNA TGTGCCTGGAGTGTCGACTCCAGCAGGGGGGCCCAGTACTTC.

The chain couples TRBV24-1 to TRBJ1-2, with a tentative D call TRBD1 (5 bases). Between the trimmed V and J ends, which lost 3 bases and 1 base, there was a span of 8 bases. This CDR3 is 14 amino acids long. CDR1 is KGHDR and CDR2 is SFDVKD in the germline V gene. The CDR3 sequence is CATSDPTVNYGYTF. In nucleotides, the CDR3 is TGTGCCACCAGTGATCCGACAGTTAACTATGGCTACACCTTC.

This sequence joins TRBV4-3 and TRBJ2-1; no firm D call. The V gene lost 1 base and the J gene lost 3 bases, with 4 bases spanning the gap. From germline, CDR1 is LGHNA and CDR2 YSLEER. The CDR3 runs to 13 residues. Here the CDR3 reads CASSQVVYNEQFF. The CDR3 coding sequence is TGCGCCAGCAGCCAAGTCGTCTACAATGAGCAGTTCTTC.

The chain links TRBV28 to TRBJ1-1; 7 bases line up with TRBD1. This CDR3 comprises 16 residues. From germline, CDR1 is MDHEN and CDR2 SYDVKM. V dropped 4 bases and J dropped 2; count of bases not matched to a gene: 10. CDR3 amino acids: CASSSRSTGVNTEAFF. CDR3 nucleotide sequence: TGTGCCAGCAGTTCACGGTCAACAGGGGTTAACACTGAAGCTTTCTTT.

The chain has TRBV13 and TRBJ2-2, with TRBD2 matching 9 bases. The V and J ends lost 6 bases and 0 bases, in that order; junction bases with no gene match: 14. Germline loops: CDR1 PRHDT, CDR2 FYEKMQ (reference sequence). The CDR3 has 19 amino acids. The CDR3 DNA sequence: TGTGCCAGCAGAGGACTAGCGAGACGGCCCGGAGCGAACACCGGGGAGCTGTTTTTT. Translated: CASRGLARRPGANTGELFF.